Listed below are T cell receptor beta chains from one sample, sequenced in a study of immune reconstitution after stem cell transplant in scleroderma. TCRdb reprocessed the RT-PCR reads via MiXCR and lists one record per CDR3 protein. The sample carries roughly 3,000 distinct CDR3 sequences, 3.6% recorded once. This specimen was taken before or after autologous hematopoietic stem cell transplantation (not recorded which). The receptors derive from a human donor with systemic sclerosis. The CDR3 runs from the conserved cysteine through the conserved F or W. A D gene is named only where the DNA matches it firmly. Part of the rows lack a size; the others show once, few, many or a class for expanded clones.

medium-sized TRBJ1-5 TRBV5-1 NA 16 CASSLGGEYSNQPQHF TGCGCCAGCAGCTTGGGCGGGGAATATAGCAATCAGCCCCAGCATTTT
medium-sized TRBJ2-7 TRBV28 NA 12 CASSLRVGEQYF TGTGCCAGCAGTTTAAGGGTTGGGGAGCAGTACTTC
medium-sized TRBJ2-3 TRBV6-1 NA 12 CASSPDGDTQYF TGTGCCAGCAGTCCTGACGGAGATACGCAGTATTTT
medium-sized TRBJ2-7 TRBV12-3/TRBV12-4 NA 11 CATGVGYEQYF TGTGCCACTGGAGTCGGCTACGAGCAGTACTTC
medium-sized TRBJ2-3 TRBV7-2 TRBD2 20 CASSLVSGASGRINTDTQYF TGTGCCAGCAGCTTAGTTAGCGGAGCTAGCGGGAGGATTAACACAGATACGCAGTATTTT
medium-sized TRBJ1-1 TRBV7-6 TRBD1 16 CASSLGQGMLSTEAFF TGTGCCAGCAGCTTAGGACAGGGGATGTTATCCACTGAAGCTTTCTTT
medium-sized TRBJ1-5 TRBV20-1 NA 15 CSARDWTASNQPQHF TGCAGTGCTAGAGATTGGACAGCGAGTAATCAGCCCCAGCATTTT
medium-sized TRBJ2-2 TRBV18 TRBD2 16 CASSPGLAANTGELFF TGTGCCAGCTCACCGGGACTAGCGGCGAACACCGGGGAGCTGTTTTTT
many TRBJ2-5 TRBV5-1 TRBD2 14 CASSQAGMQETQYF TGCGCCAGCAGCCAAGCGGGAATGCAAGAGACCCAGTACTTC
medium-sized TRBJ2-7 TRBV7-2 NA 16 CASSLEGGVSAGEQYF TGTGCCAGCAGCTTAGAGGGGGGAGTGTCCGCGGGCGAGCAGTACTTC
medium-sized TRBJ1-2 TRBV7-6 NA 13 CASSPDRFYGYTF TGTGCCAGCAGCCCAGACAGATTTTATGGCTACACCTTC
medium-sized TRBJ2-5 TRBV3-1 NA 13 CASSHRAQETQYF TGTGCCAGCAGCCATCGGGCCCAAGAGACCCAGTACTTC
medium-sized TRBJ2-1 TRBV20-1 TRBD2 18 CSAHPPPGTSGTYNEQFF TGCAGTGCTCACCCACCCCCAGGGACTAGCGGGACCTACAATGAGCAGTTCTTC
medium-sized TRBJ1-2 TRBV5-5 NA 14 CASSLDAGNYGYTF TGTGCCAGCAGCTTAGATGCAGGGAACTATGGCTACACCTTC
medium-sized TRBJ2-7 TRBV29-1 NA 12 CSVARGAYEQYF TGCAGCGTTGCTAGGGGGGCCTACGAGCAGTACTTC
medium-sized TRBJ2-4 TRBV7-8 NA 16 CASSLRTALAKNIQYF TGTGCCAGCAGCTTACGGACAGCCTTAGCCAAAAACATTCAGTACTTC
medium-sized TRBJ1-2 TRBV5-1 NA 13 CASSTTGAYGYTF TGCGCCAGCAGCACTACCGGGGCGTATGGCTACACCTTC
medium-sized TRBJ2-2 TRBV20-1 NA 15 CSARAARGGTGELFF TGCAGTGCTAGAGCGGCCAGGGGAGGGACCGGGGAGCTGTTTTTT
medium-sized TRBJ2-3 TRBV29-1 NA 12 CSGGTGLDTQYF TGCAGCGGGGGAACAGGTTTAGATACGCAGTATTTT
medium-sized TRBJ1-5 TRBV28 NA 14 CAARWAGKDQPQHF TGTGCCGCCCGGTGGGCTGGAAAGGATCAGCCCCAGCATTTT
medium-sized TRBJ1-4 TRBV4-3 NA 16 CASSQEGDRLGEKLFF TGCGCCAGCAGCCAAGAAGGCGACAGGCTTGGGGAAAAACTGTTTTTT
NA TRBJ2-7 TRBV12-3/TRBV12-4 TRBD2 16 CASSQEREGRSYEQYF TGTGCCAGCAGTCAAGAGCGGGAGGGCCGGTCCTACGAGCAGTACTTC
medium-sized TRBJ2-5 TRBV12-3/TRBV12-4 NA 13 CASSPGDYETQYF TGTGCCAGCAGTCCAGGGGATTACGAGACCCAGTACTTC
medium-sized TRBJ1-5 TRBV13 NA 13 CASSPGTEQPQHF TGTGCCAGCAGCCCCGGCACCGAGCAGCCCCAGCATTTT
medium-sized TRBJ2-1 TRBV11-2 TRBD1 14 CASSLVGTGHEQFF TGTGCCAGCAGCTTAGTGGGGACAGGGCATGAGCAGTTCTTC
medium-sized TRBJ2-3 TRBV20-1 NA 15 CSARAGGGNTDTQYF TGCAGTGCTAGAGCAGGCGGCGGGAACACAGATACGCAGTATTTT
medium-sized TRBJ2-7 TRBV15 NA 12 CATSGGFYEQYF TGTGCCACCAGCGGCGGATTCTACGAGCAGTACTTC
medium-sized TRBJ1-5 TRBV7-8 NA 17 CASSLVAQAYSNQPQHF TGTGCCAGCAGCTTAGTTGCACAGGCTTATAGCAATCAGCCCCAGCATTTT
medium-sized TRBJ1-3 TRBV25-1 NA 14 CASSRAGSGNTIYF TGTGCCAGCAGCCGAGCGGGTTCTGGAAACACCATATATTTT
medium-sized TRBJ2-1 TRBV7-2 TRBD2 17 CASSLGGTPTGYNEQFF TGTGCCAGCAGCTTGGGGGGGACTCCGACCGGCTACAATGAGCAGTTCTTC
medium-sized TRBJ2-2 TRBV15 NA 14 CATSRDLDTGELFF TGTGCCACCAGCAGAGATCTTGATACCGGGGAGCTGTTTTTT
medium-sized TRBJ2-7 TRBV7-2 TRBD1 14 CASSPRQGPYEQYF TGTGCCAGCAGCCCGCGACAGGGGCCCTACGAGCAGTACTTC
medium-sized TRBJ2-3 TRBV6-1 NA 15 CASSARLGSTDTQYF TGTGCCAGCAGTGCCCGACTAGGTAGCACAGATACGCAGTATTTT
medium-sized TRBJ2-1 TRBV24-1 NA 13 CATSEPRDNEQFF TGTGCCACCAGTGAGCCCAGGGACAATGAGCAGTTCTTC
medium-sized TRBJ2-3 TRBV7-9 TRBD2 16 CASSFPGLGTTDTQYF TGTGCCAGCAGCTTCCCGGGACTAGGAACGACAGATACGCAGTATTTT
medium-sized TRBJ2-2 TRBV7-2 TRBD2 16 CASSLTGGAMPGELFF TGTGCCAGCAGCTTAACCGGGGGGGCAATGCCCGGGGAGCTGTTTTTT
medium-sized TRBJ2-7 TRBV12-3/TRBV12-4 NA 15 CASSPLGDTALGQYF TGTGCCAGCAGCCCCCTTGGGGACACGGCTTTGGGGCAGTACTTC
medium-sized TRBJ1-5 TRBV19 NA 14 CASSIGYSNQPQHF TGTGCCAGTAGTATCGGGTATAGCAATCAGCCCCAGCATTTT
medium-sized TRBJ2-1 TRBV7-9 NA 15 CASSQQGSSYNEQFF TGTGCCAGCAGCCAGCAGGGCAGCTCCTACAATGAGCAGTTCTTC
medium-sized TRBJ2-1 TRBV4-2 TRBD2 14 CASSGRGLANEQFF TGTGCCAGCAGCGGTAGGGGACTAGCCAATGAGCAGTTCTTC
medium-sized TRBJ2-1 TRBV29-1 NA 19 CSVISGLTLIAGGRNEQFF TGCAGCGTTATATCGGGACTGACCTTGATAGCAGGGGGGCGCAATGAGCAGTTCTTC
large TRBJ1-1 TRBV12-3/TRBV12-4 NA 14 CASSLETDNTEAFF TGTGCCAGCAGTTTAGAGACAGATAACACTGAAGCTTTCTTT
medium-sized TRBJ1-2 TRBV12-2 NA 14 CASRSENTRHGYTF TGTGCAAGTCGCTCCGAAAATACACGGCATGGCTACACCTTC
medium-sized TRBJ2-2 TRBV3-1 TRBD1 19 CASSQDAYLGQGNTGELFF TGTGCCAGCAGCCAAGACGCGTATCTCGGACAGGGGAACACCGGGGAGCTGTTTTTT
medium-sized TRBJ2-7 TRBV20-1 TRBD1 15 CSARWGQSTSYEQYF TGCAGTGCTAGGTGGGGACAGTCAACGTCTTACGAGCAGTACTTC
medium-sized TRBJ2-1 TRBV18 NA 15 CASSPLAISYNEQFF TGTGCCAGCTCACCACTAGCTATTTCCTACAATGAGCAGTTCTTC
medium-sized TRBJ1-4 TRBV20-1 TRBD1 14 CSANRRDRGLELFF TGCAGTGCTAACCGCCGGGACAGGGGATTAGAACTGTTTTTT
medium-sized TRBJ2-5 TRBV20-1 NA 14 CSARRDRKQETQYF TGCAGTGCTAGGCGAGACAGGAAACAAGAGACCCAGTACTTC
medium-sized TRBJ2-5 TRBV20-1 TRBD2 11 CSARDWRETNF TGCAGTGCTAGAGATTGGCGGGAGACGAACTTC
medium-sized TRBJ2-1 TRBV7-2 TRBD2 15 CASSLVGAGADEQFF TGTGCCAGCAGCTTAGTTGGAGCGGGAGCGGATGAGCAGTTCTTC
medium-sized TRBJ1-5 TRBV19 TRBD1 14 CATTQGQRNQPQHF TGTGCCACCACACAGGGGCAACGCAATCAGCCCCAGCATTTT
medium-sized TRBJ1-1 TRBV7-3 NA 16 CASSLNQPEVNTEAFF TGTGCCAGCAGCTTAAATCAGCCGGAGGTGAACACTGAAGCTTTCTTT
medium-sized TRBJ1-1 TRBV18 NA 15 CASSPSGFLNTEAFF TGTGCCAGCTCACCATCAGGATTTCTGAACACTGAAGCTTTCTTT
medium-sized TRBJ1-4 TRBV20-1 NA 18 CSARDFAQVRGVDEKLFF TGCAGTGCTAGAGATTTTGCCCAAGTCAGGGGAGTAGATGAAAAACTGTTTTTT
medium-sized TRBJ2-7 TRBV5-1 TRBD2 14 CASSPTSGRPGQYF TGCGCCAGCAGCCCTACTAGCGGGAGGCCAGGGCAGTACTTC
medium-sized TRBJ2-5 TRBV12-3/TRBV12-4 NA 13 CASSFEGGRAQYF TGTGCCAGCAGTTTTGAGGGGGGAAGGGCCCAGTACTTC
medium-sized TRBJ1-1 TRBV5-1 TRBD1 15 CASSWSGTENTEAFF TGCGCCAGCAGCTGGTCCGGGACAGAGAACACTGAAGCTTTCTTT